A single sample gave rise to the 26 T cell receptor beta chains below, sequenced in a study of PD-1 blockade in mismatch repair-deficient tumors. Clones were sequenced by immunoSEQ multiplex PCR, and TCRdb holds only the in-frame ones, with some missing. The repertoire includes about 68,000 clones, about 72% of them detected once, and roughly 6% sits in the top ten. The sequenced sample was peripheral blood, obtained 2 weeks after starting pembrolizumab. The receptors shown here come from an adult with mismatch repair-deficient cancer.

The chain combines TRBV2 with TRBJ1-2; weak D call: TRBD1 (5 bases). Per the germline V gene, CDR1 is SNHLY and CDR2 is FYNNEI. V was pared by 1 base and J by 3 bases, with 15 bases between. This CDR3 has 16 residues. The CDR3 here is CASSEVGIGAYYGYTF. For the CDR3, the DNA is TGTGCCAGCAGTGAAGTGGGAATCGGGGCTTACTATGGCTACACCTTC.

The chain uses TRBV4-3 and TRBJ2-1; 7 bases match TRBD2. Germline CDR1 reads LGHNA; CDR2 reads YSLEER. This CDR3 has 15 residues. Trimming cost V 0 bases and J 8 bases; bases outside gene matches: 7. As DNA, the CDR3 is TGCGCCAGCAGCCAAGAACAGCGGGAAGTATATGAGCAGTTCTTC. Encoded protein: CASSQEQREVYEQFF.

V and J are TRBV19 and TRBJ1-5, with D unclear. CDR1 is LNHDA, CDR2 SQIVND, per germline (reference sequence). There are 15 residues in the CDR3. V lost 3 bases and J lost 3, with 12 bases in between. CDR3 sequence reads: CASSIRDGNNQPQHF. The CDR3 bases are TGTGCCAGTAGTATCCGAGACGGCAACAATCAGCCCCAGCATTTT.

This clone was observed a single time. The chain has TRBV6-4 and TRBJ2-1; 10 nucleotides match TRBD2. The CDR3 is 14 amino acids. Trimming took 5 bases from V and 5 from J; bases not matched to a gene: 3. Germline CDR1 is MRHNA and CDR2 is SNTAGT. The CDR3 DNA follows: TGTGCCAGCAGTAGCGGGAGGGGCCACAATGAGCAGTTCTTC. Translating gives CASSSGRGHNEQFF.

The V call is TRBV5-6, the J call TRBJ2-3, with 12 positions matching TRBD2. V was clipped by 4 bases and J by 3 bases; unmatched bases: 3. The germline CDR1 and CDR2 sequences are SGHDT and YYEEEE. The CDR3 extends over 15 amino acids. CDR3 loop: CASSKTSGRTDTQYF. The CDR3 nucleotides read TGTGCCAGCAGCAAGACTAGCGGGAGAACAGATACGCAGTATTTT.

The chain is built from TRBV19 and TRBJ1-2, with TRBD1 identical over 9 bases. CDR3 length equals 16 residues. Germline CDR1 is LNHDA and CDR2 is SQIVND (reference sequence). The junction had 12 bases not matched to a gene; V was cut back by 6 bases and J by 4 bases. The CDR3 DNA is TGTGCCAGTAGCAATAAACCGGGACAGGGCCTCTATGGCTACACCTTC. Amino acid sequence: CASSNKPGQGLYGYTF.

The J gene is TRBJ2-3, the V gene TRBV5-8; D not resolved. This CDR3 comprises 17 residues. The ends were cut back, 3 bases at V and 1 base at J, with 18 bases in the middle. The germline gives CDR1 SGHTS, CDR2 YDEGEE. The CDR3 nucleotides read TGTGCCAGCAGCTACGTGGCTGGGCGTCTGGGCACAGATACGCAGTATTTT. Translating it yields CASSYVAGRLGTDTQYF.

The CDR3 DNA reads as TGTGCCAGCAGCCCCCGGACTAGCGGGAGGGCGTCCTCCTACAATGAGCAGTTCTTC. This gives the protein CASSPRTSGRASSYNEQFF. This chain connects TRBV7-9 to TRBJ2-1, with 15 bases identical to TRBD2. V shed 5 bases and J 0 bases; nucleotides not matched to a gene: 8. Germline assignment: CDR1 SEHNR and CDR2 FQNEAQ (reference sequence). The CDR3 loop spans 19 amino acids.

V gene TRBV5-4 combines with J gene TRBJ1-2; D ambiguous. The germline gives CDR1 SGHNT, CDR2 YYREEE (reference sequence). Trimming shortened V by 4 bases and J by 0 bases, and 7 bases separated the two germline ends. The CDR3 spans 13 residues. The CDR3 here is CASSGGTNYGYTF. CDR3 sequence (DNA): TGTGCCAGCAGCGGCGGGACTAACTATGGCTACACCTTC.

The CDR3 nucleotides read TGTGCCAGCAGCGTAGGGAGCGGGAGTTTCCCAGATACGCAGTATTTT. Amino acid sequence: CASSVGSGSFPDTQYF. The chain joins TRBV9 to TRBJ2-3, with 8 positions matching TRBD2. The CDR3 consists of 16 residues. Germline CDR1 and CDR2: SGDLS and YYNGEE. Germline trimming cut 0 bases from V and 4 bases from J; bases unmatched to any gene: 7. Using reference TRBV9 and TRBJ2-3 for the parts outside the CDR3, the full variable domain is DSGVTQTPKHLITATGQRVTLRCSPRSGDLSVYWYQQSLDQGLQFLIQYYNGEERAKGNILERFSAQQFPDLHSELNLSSLELGDSALYFCASSVGSGSFPDTQYFGPGTRLTVL.

The CDR3 nucleotides are TGTGCCAGCAGAGAGGGGCAGGGCGGGAGAAGTAATGAGCAGTTCTTC. Protein sequence: CASREGQGGRSNEQFF. V usage is TRBV27 and J usage is TRBJ2-1; 7 positions agree with TRBD2. The germline V gene encodes CDR1 MNHEY and CDR2 SMNVEV (reference sequence). J gave up 7 bases and V 6 bases, and 15 bases lay outside the gene matches. This CDR3 region has 16 residues.

Points on this clone: One end of the junction does not line up with germline, which may come from a read error. The chain recombines TRBV11-1 with TRBJ2-3; 10 positions agree with TRBD2. Germline V gene data show CDR1 as SGHAT and CDR2 as FQDESV (reference sequence). The CDR3 contains 15 residues. Here the CDR3 DNA reads TGTGCCAGCAGTTTAGCGGGAGGACCCACAGATACGCAGTATTTT. It encodes CASSLAGGPTDTQYF.

The chain uses TRBV11-2 and TRBJ2-7; 10 bases line up with TRBD2. V was clipped by 5 bases and J by 1 base; unmatched bases: 8. Germline CDR1 reads SGHAT; CDR2 reads FQNNGV. CDR3 length: 16 residues. CDR3 DNA: TGTGCCAGCAGCGAGCAAGAGGGACTAGCGTCCTACGAGCAGTACTTC. Its protein product is CASSEQEGLASYEQYF.

V and J are TRBV6-5 and TRBJ2-7; TRBD2 aligns across 11 bases. The CDR3 length is 15 residues. CDR1 is MNHEY and CDR2 is SVGAGI in the germline V gene. J was trimmed by 4 bases and V by 6 bases; bases with no gene match: 8. In DNA form, the CDR3 reads TGTGCCAGCAGGATGACTAGCGGGGCTCAGTACGAGCAGTACTTC. Amino acids: CASRMTSGAQYEQYF.

The chain couples TRBV21-1 to TRBJ2-5; TRBD1 reflects the table's D call only, with no check against the DNA. TRBV21-1 constitutes a pseudogene. This CDR3 spans 16 amino acids. CDR3 protein: CASSKAPGHIQETQYF. The CDR3 DNA sequence: TGTGCCAGCAGCAAAGCACCGGGACACATCCAAGAGACCCAGTACTTC.

This clone was found once. The rearrangement links TRBV30 to TRBJ2-7; 10 bases agree with TRBD2. CDR1 is GTSNPN and CDR2 is SVGIG in the germline V gene (reference sequence). V shed 2 bases, J shed 6 bases, and the junction held 4 bases outside the gene matches. The CDR3 consists of 13 residues. The CDR3 sequence: CAWSSWTSGEQYF. CDR3 nucleotide sequence: TGTGCCTGGAGTTCTTGGACTAGCGGCGAGCAGTACTTC. The complete variable domain, with remaining parts taken from reference TRBV30 and TRBJ2-7, reads SQTIHQWPATLVQPVGSPLSLECTVEGTSNPNLYWYRQAAGRGLQLLFYSVGIGQISSEVPQNLSASRPQDRQFILSSKKLLLSDSGFYLCAWSSWTSGEQYFGPGTRLTVT.

The chain employs TRBV6-5 and TRBJ2-1, with TRBD2 matching over 8 bases. The germline V gene has CDR1 MNHEY and CDR2 SVGAGI. The CDR3 runs to 14 residues. Losses at the gene ends were 7 bases for V and 10 bases for J; bases not matched to a gene: 12. In DNA form, the CDR3 reads TGTGCCAGCAAGCGTTTAGCGGGAACGCCCGAGCAGTTCTTC. It codes for CASKRLAGTPEQFF.

V is TRBV6-1 and J is TRBJ2-7; TRBD1 is a possible D gene (6 bases). Germline assignment: CDR1 MNHNS and CDR2 SASEGT. V was trimmed by 6 bases and J by 2 bases, leaving 11 bases between them. The CDR3 consists of 13 residues. In DNA, the CDR3 is TGTGCCAGCAGAAGGACAGAAACCTACGAGCAGTACTTC. Amino acids: CASRRTETYEQYF.

The rearrangement uses TRBV5-4 and TRBJ1-4, with D tentatively TRBD1 (6 bases). This CDR3 is built from 15 residues. The germline gives CDR1 SGHNT, CDR2 YYREEE (reference sequence). V was shortened by 0 bases and J by 2 bases, with 8 bases between the two germline ends. CDR3 nucleotide sequence: TGTGCCAGCAGCTTGGCCAGGGGTACTAATGAAAAACTGTTTTTT. Protein sequence: CASSLARGTNEKLFF.

This clone appeared many times. CDR3 loop: CASSLDQGEKLFF. The CDR3, as DNA: TGCGCCAGCAGCTTGGACCAGGGGGAAAAACTGTTTTTT. The rearrangement joins TRBV5-1 to TRBJ1-4; possibly TRBD1 for D (6 bases). The CDR3 runs 13 residues. Trimming took off 0 bases at V and 8 bases at J, with 8 bases between the two ends. CDR1 SGHRS and CDR2 YFSETQ come from the germline V gene.

This clone appeared once. The CDR3 DNA reads as TGTGCCAGCAGTGAAGGGGAGGGGGTGTCAGCTTTCTTT. It translates to CASSEGEGVSAFF. The chain recombines TRBV2 with TRBJ1-1; TRBD1 might be the D (6 bases). Germline loops: CDR1 SNHLY, CDR2 FYNNEI. This CDR3 is 13 amino acids long. V lost 1 base and J lost 10, with 13 bases in between.

This chain joins TRBV14 and TRBJ1-1; 12 positions match TRBD1. Germline CDR1 and CDR2: SGHDN and FVKESK. V shed 4 bases and J 6 bases; nucleotides not matched to a gene: 6. The CDR3 contains 15 residues. DNA of the CDR3: TGTGCCAGCAGCCCCCGGGACAGGGGGCGCGCTGAAGCTTTCTTT. This encodes CASSPRDRGRAEAFF.

The rearrangement uses TRBV2 and TRBJ1-4, with a weak D call TRBD1 (6 bases). Germline V gene data show CDR1 as SNHLY and CDR2 as FYNNEI. V lost 11 bases to trimming and J lost 4 bases, with 11 bases between them. The CDR3 length is 12 residues. The CDR3 DNA reads TGTGCCGGGGGCAGACATAATGAAAAACTGTTTTTT. It yields the protein CAGGRHNEKLFF.

This chain connects TRBV2 to TRBJ1-1; TRBD1 aligns across 8 bases. The length of the CDR3 is 15 residues. Germline lookup yields CDR1 SNHLY and CDR2 FYNNEI. V dropped 3 bases and J dropped 1; count of bases not matched to a gene: 4. CDR3 region: CASSDNGQGNTEAFF. The CDR3 coding sequence is TGTGCCAGCAGTGACAATGGACAGGGGAACACTGAAGCTTTCTTT.

The chain has TRBV7-2 and TRBJ1-3, with 7 bases fitting TRBD1. The ends lost 5 bases at V and 3 bases at J; junction bases unmatched: 1. The CDR3 length is 13 residues. Germline-derived CDR1 and CDR2 are SGHTA and FQGNSA. CDR3 protein: CASSTGVGNTIYF. CDR3 DNA sequence: TGTGCCAGCAGCACAGGGGTTGGAAACACCATATATTTT.

This chain joins TRBV10-3 and TRBJ1-2; TRBD1 is a possible D gene (5 bases). Trimming took off 11 bases at V and 1 base at J, with 17 bases between the two ends. This CDR3 contains 14 residues. Germline-derived CDR1 and CDR2 are ENHRY and SYGVKD. CDR3 protein: CASKSDTLNYGYTF. CDR3 DNA sequence: TGTGCCTCTAAGTCGGACACTCTTAACTATGGCTACACCTTC.